This is a list of T cell receptor beta chains from one sample in a study of cytomegalovirus exposure and HLA in healthy donors. This table comes from immunoSEQ multiplex PCR, and its TCRdb copy is limited to in-frame clones, with some not included. The table lists some 160,000 clones, over 60% of them singletons. Sequencing input: PBMCs. These receptors all stem from a woman in her 40s in good health and CMV-seronegative. Both conserved end residues are part of each CDR3. D genes are given only for firm matches. Clone size is not always given. Where it is, it says once, few, many or a class for expanded clones.

>TRBJ1-4|NA|TRBV19|NA
CASSMTGLGKLFF
TGTGCCAGTAGCATGACTGGACTTGGAAAACTGTTTTTT
>TRBJ2-3|NA|TRBV5-4|NA
CASSPGGGWGNTDTQYF
TGTGCCAGCAGCCCTGGTGGGGGGTGGGGCAACACAGATACGCAGTATTTT
>TRBJ1-1|TRBD1|TRBV4-1|NA
CASSRGQGGTEAFF
TGCGCCAGCAGCCGAGGACAGGGAGGCACTGAAGCTTTCTTT
>TRBJ2-3|NA|TRBV9|NA
CASSPSTDTQYF
TGTGCCAGCAGCCCGTCCACAGATACGCAGTATTTT
>TRBJ1-1|TRBD1|TRBV12-5|NA
CASGLGRDRRNTEAFF
TGTGCTAGTGGTTTGGGACGGGACAGGCGGAACACTGAAGCTTTCTTT
>TRBJ1-2|TRBD1|TRBV7-9|NA
CASTMGQGVYGYTF
TGTGCCAGCACCATGGGACAGGGAGTCTATGGCTACACCTTC
>TRBJ2-1|NA|TRBV4-1|few
CASSRRDPREQFF
TGCGCCAGCAGCCGGCGGGACCCGCGGGAGCAGTTCTTC
>TRBJ1-6|TRBD1|TRBV2|many
CASSDRQGYGNNSPLHF
TGTGCCAGCAGTGATAGACAGGGGTACGGAAATAATTCACCCCTCCACTTT
>TRBJ2-7|NA|TRBV28|few
CASAGNLGEQYF
TGTGCCAGCGCCGGGAATCTGGGCGAGCAGTACTTC
>TRBJ1-1|NA|TRBV6-6|few
CASSYQQGTNTEAFF
TGTGCCAGCAGTTACCAGCAGGGGACGAACACTGAAGCTTTCTTT
>TRBJ2-2|NA|TRBV18|NA
CASSPTRPGELFF
TGTGCCAGCTCACCGACTCGGCCCGGGGAGCTGTTTTTT
>TRBJ1-5|NA|TRBV4-2|NA
CASSRLSDISNQPQHF
TGTGCCAGCAGTCGTCTATCGGACATTAGCAATCAGCCCCAGCATTTT
>TRBJ1-1|TRBD1|TRBV2|NA
CASSDRGENTEAFF
TGTGCCAGCAGTGACAGGGGGGAGAACACTGAAGCTTTCTTT
>TRBJ2-5|TRBD1|TRBV7-7|NA
CASSSWGQGLSQETQYF
TGTGCCAGCAGCAGCTGGGGACAGGGTTTATCCCAAGAGACCCAGTACTTC
>TRBJ1-1|TRBD1|TRBV11-1|NA
CASSSQGGTEAFF
TGTGCCAGCAGCTCCCAGGGGGGTACTGAAGCTTTCTTT
>TRBJ2-3|TRBD2|TRBV7-9|few
CASSLQLAGTDTQYF
TGTGCCAGCAGCTTACAACTAGCGGGCACAGATACGCAGTATTTT
>TRBJ1-6|NA|TRBV4-2|NA
CASSQDPTGRGGSPLHF
TGTGCCAGCAGCCAAGATCCTACAGGACGCGGTGGTTCACCCCTCCACTTT
>TRBJ1-6|TRBD1|TRBV27|NA
CASSWTGGNYNSPLHF
TGTGCCAGCAGTTGGACAGGGGGCAACTATAATTCACCCCTCCACTTT
>TRBJ1-4|NA|TRBV4-2|few
CASSHGGSNEKLFF
TGTGCCAGCAGCCACGGGGGAAGTAATGAAAAACTGTTTTTT
>TRBJ2-5|NA|TRBV19|NA
CASSITLAGRQETQYF
TGTGCCAGTAGTATAACCTTGGCGGGGAGACAAGAGACCCAGTACTTC
>TRBJ2-2|TRBD1|TRBV9|NA
CASSPSRGFGGELFF
TGTGCCAGCAGCCCCAGCAGGGGGTTCGGCGGGGAGCTGTTTTTT
>TRBJ1-6|NA|TRBV13|once
CASSLWRGGILGNSPLHF
TGTGCCAGCAGCTTGTGGAGGGGGGGTATTTTGGGTAATTCACCCCTCCACTTT
>TRBJ1-6|TRBD1|TRBV7-8|NA
CASSGDRNSPLHF
TGTGCCAGCAGCGGGGACAGGAATTCACCCCTCCACTTT
>TRBJ1-2|NA|TRBV4-2|NA
CASSQEGVYGYTF
TGTGCCAGCAGCCAAGAAGGGGTTTATGGCTACACCTTC
>TRBJ2-1|TRBD2|TRBV6-1|NA
CASSDNWPTSDEQFF
TGTGCCAGCAGTGATAACTGGCCCACTAGCGATGAGCAGTTCTTC
>TRBJ2-4|TRBD1|TRBV7-2|NA
CASSTGENIQYF
TGTGCCAGCAGCACAGGGGAAAACATTCAGTACTTC
>TRBJ2-1|TRBD2|TRBV7-3|NA
CASSGGPAGGPLNEQFF
TGTGCCAGCAGCGGCGGCCCAGCGGGGGGGCCTTTAAATGAGCAGTTCTTC
>TRBJ2-5|TRBD2|TRBV5-1|NA
CASRLSGARETQYF
TGCGCCAGCAGACTCAGCGGGGCTCGGGAGACCCAGTACTTC
>TRBJ1-1|TRBD1|TRBV29-1|once
CSVFEQGARAEAFF
TGCAGCGTTTTCGAACAGGGGGCTAGGGCTGAAGCTTTCTTT
>TRBJ2-2|NA|TRBV7-2|NA
CASSLRAPTRSNTGELFF
TGTGCCAGCAGCTTAAGGGCTCCAACTAGGTCGAACACCGGGGAGCTGTTTTTT
>TRBJ1-1|NA|TRBV11-2|NA
CASSRITVNTEAFF
TGTGCCAGCAGCCGCATCACTGTGAACACTGAAGCTTTCTTT
>TRBJ1-2|NA|TRBV28|NA
CASTLGASYYGYTF
TGTGCCAGCACCTTAGGGGCAAGCTACTATGGCTACACCTTC
>TRBJ1-3|NA|TRBV11-2|NA
CASSLRGNSGNTIYF
TGTGCCAGCAGCTTAAGGGGAAACTCTGGAAACACCATATATTTT
>TRBJ1-5|NA|TRBV10-1|few
CASSPSTGLNQPQHF
TGCGCCAGCAGTCCATCGACAGGTTTAAATCAGCCCCAGCATTTT
>TRBJ2-1|NA|TRBV11-2|NA
CASSLVWRSDEQFF
TGTGCCAGCAGCTTAGTATGGAGGAGCGATGAGCAGTTCTTC
>TRBJ1-5|TRBD1|TRBV18|NA
CASSPNPGQGNQPQHF
TGTGCCAGCTCACCTAACCCGGGACAGGGGAATCAGCCCCAGCATTTT
>TRBJ1-1|NA|TRBV28|NA
CASSKGGGGNTEAFF
TGTGCCAGCAGTAAAGGGGGGGGTGGGAACACTGAAGCTTTCTTT
>TRBJ2-1|TRBD2|TRBV2|NA
CASLTSGGGNEQFF
TGTGCCAGTTTGACTAGCGGGGGGGGTAATGAGCAGTTCTTC
>TRBJ1-4|NA|TRBV2|few
CASSEGSGEKLFF
TGTGCCAGCAGTGAAGGGTCGGGTGAAAAACTGTTTTTT
>TRBJ2-7|NA|TRBV6-1|NA
CASSTPYEQYF
TGTGCCAGCAGTACACCTTACGAGCAGTACTTC